This T cell receptor beta chain is from a study of T-cell memory formation after mild COVID-19. For the study at large: For the most part, TCR clusters were specific to one donor.

With 3 bases clipped from V and 3 bases from J, the junction kept 11 bases outside the gene matches. Germline CDR1 MNHNS, CDR2 SASEGT. The CDR3 contains 17 residues. Amplification by 5'RACE using constant-segment primers produced TCR alpha and TCR beta cDNA libraries that carried sample barcodes and UMIs. MiXCR, run by TCRdb on the 5' RACE reads, gives a single entry per CDR3 protein. The table records fewer than 700,000 distinct CDR3 sequences, less than 25% of them present only once. The chain links TRBV6-1 to TRBJ2-7; 10 bases map to TRBD2. This TCR was sampled from an adult woman who had mild COVID-19 (a few samples of this study predate the infection). Cell type and time point are not known. Sample: PBMCs or a T cell subset sorted from them (not recorded which). Here the CDR3 reads CASSDYSRTSGFYEQYF. The DNA of the CDR3 is TGTGCCAGCAGTGACTATTCAAGGACTAGCGGTTTCTACGAGCAGTACTTC.